The entry below describes one TCR beta chain. These data come from a study of blood T cell repertoires in COVID-19. Background on the study: From the United States, Italy and Spain came samples of acute and convalescent COVID-19. T cells, B-cell-depleted T cells, or PBMCs provided the cDNA or gDNA that served as material.

Authors' processing steps: From reference gene primer amplification, estimates of nucleated cell counts were derived. TCRdb keeps only in-frame clones here, not all; method: immunoSEQ multiplex PCR. V and J calls and clone size are given by that table; D and trimming were obtained from the DNA. This sample carries about 210,000 clones, approximately 90% of them seen once, and the ten largest clones take 9% to 12%. The CDR3 is 15 amino acids. Trimming took 1 base from V and 6 from J; bases not matched to a gene: 6. In germline, CDR1 is GTSNPN, CDR2 SVGIG (reference sequence). V usage is TRBV30 and J usage is TRBJ2-1; 10 positions agree with TRBD2. The specimen was PBMCs or T cells enriched from blood (not recorded which). This clonotype was obtained from a man in his late teens or twenties with acute COVID-19. CDR3 sequence: CAWSGGASGSNEQFF. The CDR3 region has the DNA TGTGCCTGGAGTGGTGGGGCTAGCGGGAGCAATGAGCAGTTCTTC.